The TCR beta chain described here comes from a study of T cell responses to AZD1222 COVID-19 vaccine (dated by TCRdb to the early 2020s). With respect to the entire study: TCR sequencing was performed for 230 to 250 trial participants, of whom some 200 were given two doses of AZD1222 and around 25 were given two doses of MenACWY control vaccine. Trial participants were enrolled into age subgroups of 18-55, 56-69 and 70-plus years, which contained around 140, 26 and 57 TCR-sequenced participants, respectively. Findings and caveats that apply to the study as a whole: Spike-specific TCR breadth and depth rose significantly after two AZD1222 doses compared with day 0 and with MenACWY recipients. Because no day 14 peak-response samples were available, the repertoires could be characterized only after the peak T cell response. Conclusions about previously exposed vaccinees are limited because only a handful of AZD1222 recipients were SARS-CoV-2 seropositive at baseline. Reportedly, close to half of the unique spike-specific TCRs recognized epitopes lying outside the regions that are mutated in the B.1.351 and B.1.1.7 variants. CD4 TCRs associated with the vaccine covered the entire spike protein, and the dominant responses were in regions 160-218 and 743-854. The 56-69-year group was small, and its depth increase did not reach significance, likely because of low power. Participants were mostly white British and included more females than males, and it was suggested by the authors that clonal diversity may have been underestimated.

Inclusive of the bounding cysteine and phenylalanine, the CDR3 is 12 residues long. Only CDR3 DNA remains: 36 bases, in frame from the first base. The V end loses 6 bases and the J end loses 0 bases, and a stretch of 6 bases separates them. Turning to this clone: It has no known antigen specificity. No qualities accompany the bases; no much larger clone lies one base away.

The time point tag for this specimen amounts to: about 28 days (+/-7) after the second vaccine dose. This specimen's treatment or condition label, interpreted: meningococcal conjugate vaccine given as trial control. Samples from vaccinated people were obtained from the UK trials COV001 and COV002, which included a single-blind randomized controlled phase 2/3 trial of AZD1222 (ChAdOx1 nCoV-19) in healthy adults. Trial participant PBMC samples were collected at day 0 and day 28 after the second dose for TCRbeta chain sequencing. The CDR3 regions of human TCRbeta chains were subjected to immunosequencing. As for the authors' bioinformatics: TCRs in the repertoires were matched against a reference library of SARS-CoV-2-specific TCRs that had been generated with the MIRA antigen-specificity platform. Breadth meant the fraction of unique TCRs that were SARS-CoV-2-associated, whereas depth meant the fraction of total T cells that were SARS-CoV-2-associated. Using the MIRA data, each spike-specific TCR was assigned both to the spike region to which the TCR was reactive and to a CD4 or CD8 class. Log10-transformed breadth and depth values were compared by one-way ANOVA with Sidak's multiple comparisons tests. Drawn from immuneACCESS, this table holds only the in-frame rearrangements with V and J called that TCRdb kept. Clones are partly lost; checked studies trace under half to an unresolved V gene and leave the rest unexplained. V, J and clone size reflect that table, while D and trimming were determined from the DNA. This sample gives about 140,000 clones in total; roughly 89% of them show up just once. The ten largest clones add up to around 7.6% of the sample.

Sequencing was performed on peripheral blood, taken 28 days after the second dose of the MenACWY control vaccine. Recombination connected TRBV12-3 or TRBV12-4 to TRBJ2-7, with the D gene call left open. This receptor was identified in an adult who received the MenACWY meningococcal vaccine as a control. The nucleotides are TGTGCCAGCAGCCGAGACTCCTACGAGCAGTACTTC. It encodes CASSRDSYEQYF.